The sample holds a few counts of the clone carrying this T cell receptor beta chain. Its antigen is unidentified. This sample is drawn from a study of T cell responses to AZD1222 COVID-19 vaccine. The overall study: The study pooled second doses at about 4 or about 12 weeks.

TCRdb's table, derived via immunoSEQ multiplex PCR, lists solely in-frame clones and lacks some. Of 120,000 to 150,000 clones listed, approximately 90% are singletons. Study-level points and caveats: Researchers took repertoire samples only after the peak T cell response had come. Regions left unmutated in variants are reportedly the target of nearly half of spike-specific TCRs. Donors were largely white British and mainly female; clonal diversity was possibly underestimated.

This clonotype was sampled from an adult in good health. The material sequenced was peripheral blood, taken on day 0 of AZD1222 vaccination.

In DNA form, the CDR3 reads TGTGCCAGTAGTATGTTTGGGGTGAATGGGCAGCCCCAGCATTTT. It is translated as CASSMFGVNGQPQHF. This chain connects TRBV19 to TRBJ1-5; unclear D gene. The germline V gene has CDR1 LNHDA and CDR2 SQIVND (reference sequence). This CDR3 has 15 residues. Trimming cost V 3 bases and J 7 bases, with 16 bases left between them.